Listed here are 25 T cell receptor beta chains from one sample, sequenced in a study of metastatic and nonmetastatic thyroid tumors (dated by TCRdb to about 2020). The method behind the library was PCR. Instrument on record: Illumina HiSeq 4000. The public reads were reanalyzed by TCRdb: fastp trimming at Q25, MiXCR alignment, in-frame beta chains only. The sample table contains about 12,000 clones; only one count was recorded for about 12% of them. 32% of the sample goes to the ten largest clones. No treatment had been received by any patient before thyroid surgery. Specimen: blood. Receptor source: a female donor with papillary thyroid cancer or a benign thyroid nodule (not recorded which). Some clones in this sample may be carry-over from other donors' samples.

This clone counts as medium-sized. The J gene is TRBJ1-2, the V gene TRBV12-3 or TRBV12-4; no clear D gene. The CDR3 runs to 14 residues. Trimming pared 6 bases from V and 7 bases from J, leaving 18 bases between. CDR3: CASSLGRMTSGYTF. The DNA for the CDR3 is TGTGCCAGCAGCCTGGGGAGGATGACGAGTGGCTACACCTTC.

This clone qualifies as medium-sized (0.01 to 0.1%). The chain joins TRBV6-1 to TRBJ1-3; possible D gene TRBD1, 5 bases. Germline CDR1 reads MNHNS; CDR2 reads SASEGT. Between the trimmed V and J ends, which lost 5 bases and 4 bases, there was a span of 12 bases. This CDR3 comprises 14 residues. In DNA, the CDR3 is TGTGCCAGCAGTCCCCGGGACTCCGGAAACACCATATATTTT. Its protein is CASSPRDSGNTIYF.

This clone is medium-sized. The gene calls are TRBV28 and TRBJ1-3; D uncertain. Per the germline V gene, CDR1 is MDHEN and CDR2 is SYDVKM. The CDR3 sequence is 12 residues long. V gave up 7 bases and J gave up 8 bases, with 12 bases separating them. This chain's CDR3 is CASKEGRDTIYF. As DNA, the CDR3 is TGTGCCAGCAAAGAGGGAAGGGACACCATATATTTT.

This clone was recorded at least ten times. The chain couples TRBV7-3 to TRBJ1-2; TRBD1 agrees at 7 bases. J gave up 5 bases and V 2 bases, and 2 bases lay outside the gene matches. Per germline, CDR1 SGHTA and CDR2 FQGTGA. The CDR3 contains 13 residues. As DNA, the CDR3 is TGTGCCAGCAGCTTAGGCAGGGGGTATGGCTACACCTTC. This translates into CASSLGRGYGYTF.

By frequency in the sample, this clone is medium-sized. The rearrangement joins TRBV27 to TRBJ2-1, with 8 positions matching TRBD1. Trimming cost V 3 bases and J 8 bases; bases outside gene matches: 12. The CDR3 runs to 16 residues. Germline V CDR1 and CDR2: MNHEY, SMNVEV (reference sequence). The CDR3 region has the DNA TGTGCCAGCAGTTTTGCGGACAGGGTAAGATTCGATGAGCAGTTCTTC. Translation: CASSFADRVRFDEQFF.

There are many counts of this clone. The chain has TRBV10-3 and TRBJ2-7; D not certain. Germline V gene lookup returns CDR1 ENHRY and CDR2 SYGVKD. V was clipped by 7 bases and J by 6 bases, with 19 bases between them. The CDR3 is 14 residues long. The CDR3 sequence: CAIKDSPLLGEQYF. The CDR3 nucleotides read TGTGCCATCAAAGACTCCCCCCTCCTCGGCGAGCAGTACTTC.

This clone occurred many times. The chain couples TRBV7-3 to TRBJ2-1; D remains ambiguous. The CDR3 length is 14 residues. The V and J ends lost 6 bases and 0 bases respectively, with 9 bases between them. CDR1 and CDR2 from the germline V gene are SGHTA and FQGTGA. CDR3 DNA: TGTGCCAGCAGTCCGGGTGTCTCCTACAATGAGCAGTTCTTC. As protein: CASSPGVSYNEQFF.

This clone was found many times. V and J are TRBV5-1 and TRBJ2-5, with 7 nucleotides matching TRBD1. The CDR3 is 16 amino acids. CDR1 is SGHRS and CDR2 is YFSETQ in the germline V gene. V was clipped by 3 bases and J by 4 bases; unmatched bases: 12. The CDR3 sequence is CASSSQIGGQRETQYF. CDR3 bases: TGCGCCAGCAGCTCCCAAATTGGGGGACAGAGAGAGACCCAGTACTTC.

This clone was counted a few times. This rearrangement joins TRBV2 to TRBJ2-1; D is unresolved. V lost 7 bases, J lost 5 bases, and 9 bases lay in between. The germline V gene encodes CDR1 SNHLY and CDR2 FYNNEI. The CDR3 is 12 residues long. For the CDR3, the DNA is TGTGCCAGCATTTATGACAACAATGAGCAGTTCTTC. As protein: CASIYDNNEQFF.

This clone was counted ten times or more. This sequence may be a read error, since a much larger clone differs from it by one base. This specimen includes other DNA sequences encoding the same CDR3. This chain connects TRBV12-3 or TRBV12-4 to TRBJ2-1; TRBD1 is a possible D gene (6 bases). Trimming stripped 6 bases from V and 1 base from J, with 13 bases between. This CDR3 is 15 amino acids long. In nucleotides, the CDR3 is TGTGCCAGCAGCTTCAGGGGCTATTCCTACAATGAGCAGTTCTTC. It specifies CASSFRGYSYNEQFF.

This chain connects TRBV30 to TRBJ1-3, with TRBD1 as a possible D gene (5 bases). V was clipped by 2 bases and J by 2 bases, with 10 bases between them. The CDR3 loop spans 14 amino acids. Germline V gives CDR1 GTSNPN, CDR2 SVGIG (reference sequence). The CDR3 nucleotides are TGTGCCTGGAGTCTCGGGGGAGCTGGAAACACCATATATTTT. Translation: CAWSLGGAGNTIYF.

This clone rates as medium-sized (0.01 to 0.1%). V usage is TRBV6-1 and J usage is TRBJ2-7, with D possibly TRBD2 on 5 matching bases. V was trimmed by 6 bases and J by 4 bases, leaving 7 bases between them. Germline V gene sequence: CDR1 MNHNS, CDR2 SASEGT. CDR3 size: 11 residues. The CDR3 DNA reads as TGTGCCAGCAGGGAGGTTTACGAGCAGTACTTC. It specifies CASREVYEQYF.

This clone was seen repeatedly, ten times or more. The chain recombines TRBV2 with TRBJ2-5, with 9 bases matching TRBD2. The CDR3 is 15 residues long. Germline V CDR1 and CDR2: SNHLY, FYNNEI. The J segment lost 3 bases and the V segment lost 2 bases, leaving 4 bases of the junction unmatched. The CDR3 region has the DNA TGTGCCAGCAGTGAATCACTAGCGGGCAAAGAGACCCAGTACTTC. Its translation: CASSESLAGKETQYF.

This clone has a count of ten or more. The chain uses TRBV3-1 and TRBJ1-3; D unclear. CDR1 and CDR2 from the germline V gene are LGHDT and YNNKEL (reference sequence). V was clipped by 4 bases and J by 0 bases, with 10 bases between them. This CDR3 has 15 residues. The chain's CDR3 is CASSRPDDSGNTIYF. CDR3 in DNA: TGTGCCAGCAGCCGCCCGGATGACTCTGGAAACACCATATATTTT.

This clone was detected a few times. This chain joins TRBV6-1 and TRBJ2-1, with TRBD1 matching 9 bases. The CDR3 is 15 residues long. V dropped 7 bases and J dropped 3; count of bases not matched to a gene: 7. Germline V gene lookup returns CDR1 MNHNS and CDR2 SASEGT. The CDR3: CASIAGTGYYNEQFF. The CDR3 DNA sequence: TGTGCCAGCATCGCCGGGACAGGGTACTACAATGAGCAGTTCTTC.

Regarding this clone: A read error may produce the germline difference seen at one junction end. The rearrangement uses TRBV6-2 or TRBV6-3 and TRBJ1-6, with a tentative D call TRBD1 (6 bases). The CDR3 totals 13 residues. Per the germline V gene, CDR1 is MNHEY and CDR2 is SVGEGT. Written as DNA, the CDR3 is TGTGGCAGCACTAAGGACAGTAATTCACCCCTCCACTTT. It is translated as CGSTKDSNSPLHF.

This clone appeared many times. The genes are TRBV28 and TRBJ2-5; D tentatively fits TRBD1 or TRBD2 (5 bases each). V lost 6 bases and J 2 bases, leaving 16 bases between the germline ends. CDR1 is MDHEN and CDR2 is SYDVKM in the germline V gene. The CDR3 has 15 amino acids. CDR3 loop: CASSALGTKQETQYF. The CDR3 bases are TGTGCCAGCAGCGCCCTCGGGACCAAGCAAGAGACCCAGTACTTC.

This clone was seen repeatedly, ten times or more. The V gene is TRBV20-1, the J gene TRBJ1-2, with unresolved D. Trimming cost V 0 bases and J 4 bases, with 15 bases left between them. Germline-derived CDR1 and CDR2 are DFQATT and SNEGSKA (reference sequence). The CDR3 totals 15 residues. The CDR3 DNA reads TGCAGTGCTAGAGATGCGGGAATGGGTACCTATGGCTACACCTTC. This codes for CSARDAGMGTYGYTF.

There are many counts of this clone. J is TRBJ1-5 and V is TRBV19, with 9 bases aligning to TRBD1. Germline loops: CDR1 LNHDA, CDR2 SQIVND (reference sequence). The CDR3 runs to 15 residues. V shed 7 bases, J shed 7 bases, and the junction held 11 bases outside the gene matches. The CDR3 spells CASTRGTGYRQPQHF. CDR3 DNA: TGTGCCAGTACCCGAGGGACAGGGTATCGACAGCCCCAGCATTTT.

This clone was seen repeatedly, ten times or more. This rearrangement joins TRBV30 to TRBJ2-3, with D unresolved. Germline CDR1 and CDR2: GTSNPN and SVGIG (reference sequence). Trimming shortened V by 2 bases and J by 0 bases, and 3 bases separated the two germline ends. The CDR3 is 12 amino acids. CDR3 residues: CAWSLSTDTQYF. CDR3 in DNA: TGTGCCTGGAGTCTAAGCACAGATACGCAGTATTTT.

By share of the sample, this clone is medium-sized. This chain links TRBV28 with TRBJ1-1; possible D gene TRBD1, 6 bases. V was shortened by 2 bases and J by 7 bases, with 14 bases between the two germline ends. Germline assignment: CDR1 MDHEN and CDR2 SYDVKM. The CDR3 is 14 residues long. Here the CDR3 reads CASSLVGTYREAFF. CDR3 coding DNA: TGTGCCAGCAGTTTAGTCGGGACATATCGTGAAGCTTTCTTT.

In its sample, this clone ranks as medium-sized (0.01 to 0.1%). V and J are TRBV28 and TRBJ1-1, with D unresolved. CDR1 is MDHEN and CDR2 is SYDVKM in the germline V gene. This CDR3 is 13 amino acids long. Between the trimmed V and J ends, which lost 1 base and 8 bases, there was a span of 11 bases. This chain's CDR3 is CASSLFGTPEAFF. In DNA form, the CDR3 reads TGTGCCAGCAGTTTATTTGGAACACCCGAAGCTTTCTTT.

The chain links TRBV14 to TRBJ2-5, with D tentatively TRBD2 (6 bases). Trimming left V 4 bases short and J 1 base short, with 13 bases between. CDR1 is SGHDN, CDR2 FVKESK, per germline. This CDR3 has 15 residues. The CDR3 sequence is CASSPRLDLQETQYF. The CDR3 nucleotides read TGTGCCAGCAGCCCCCGACTAGACCTCCAAGAGACCCAGTACTTC.

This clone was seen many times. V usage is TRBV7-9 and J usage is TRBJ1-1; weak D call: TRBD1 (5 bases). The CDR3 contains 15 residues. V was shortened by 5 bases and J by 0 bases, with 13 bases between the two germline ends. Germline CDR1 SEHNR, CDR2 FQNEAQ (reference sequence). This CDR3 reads CASSLPLGLNTEAFF. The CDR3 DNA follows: TGTGCCAGCAGCCTCCCCTTGGGGCTGAACACTGAAGCTTTCTTT.

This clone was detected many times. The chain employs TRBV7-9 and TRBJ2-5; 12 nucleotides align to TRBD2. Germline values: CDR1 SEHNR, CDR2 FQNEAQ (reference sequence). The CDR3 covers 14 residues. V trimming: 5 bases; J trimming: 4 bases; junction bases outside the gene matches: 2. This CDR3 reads CASSAGLAGETQYF. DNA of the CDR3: TGTGCCAGCAGCGCGGGACTAGCGGGAGAGACCCAGTACTTC. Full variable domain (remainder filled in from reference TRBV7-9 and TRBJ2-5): DTGVSQNPRHKITKRGQNVTFRCDPISEHNRLYWYRQTLGQGPEFLTYFQNEAQLEKSRLLSDRFSAERPKGSFSTLEIQRTEQGDSAMYLCASSAGLAGETQYFGPGTRLLVL.